The rows below give T cell receptor beta chains drawn from one sample of a study of long-term antiretroviral therapy in people with HIV. TCRdb keeps only in-frame clones here, not all; method: immunoSEQ multiplex PCR. The table lists about 17,000 clones, 90% to 95% of them singletons, with 1.2% to 1.5% in the top ten. The sequenced sample was unsorted PBMCs, obtained around 10 years after starting antiretroviral therapy. The receptors were sampled from a man aged 30 to 39 with HIV. Both conserved end residues are part of each CDR3. D genes are given only for firm matches. Some rows have no size entry. The others give once, few or many, or a class for an expanded clone.

v_gene	d_gene	j_gene	abundance	CDR3aa	CDR3nt
TRBV6-4	TRBD1	TRBJ2-6	NA	CASSDRADGANVLTF	TGTGCCAGCAGCGACAGGGCGGATGGGGCCAACGTCCTGACTTTC
TRBV27	NA	TRBJ2-6	NA	CASSYVSGANVLTF	TGTGCCAGCAGTTATGTCTCTGGGGCCAACGTCCTGACTTTC
TRBV27	TRBD1	TRBJ2-3	NA	CASSPRQGADTQYF	TGTGCCAGCAGCCCGAGACAGGGGGCAGATACGCAGTATTTT
TRBV7-7	NA	TRBJ1-2	once	CASSLGRGGYTF	TGTGCTAGCAGCTTAGGGCGGGGCGGCTACACCTTC
TRBV11-3	TRBD1	TRBJ2-7	NA	CASSPRTGGHEQYF	TGTGCCAGCAGCCCCCGGACAGGGGGACACGAGCAGTACTTC
TRBV29-1	TRBD1	TRBJ1-2	NA	CSVEDGDSYGYTF	TGCAGCGTTGAAGATGGGGACAGCTATGGCTACACCTTC
TRBV9	NA	TRBJ2-5	NA	CASSPGDKYYQETQYF	TGTGCCAGCAGCCCCGGGGACAAATACTACCAAGAGACCCAGTACTTC
TRBV7-3	NA	TRBJ2-1	NA	CASSLNWGVGEQFF	TGTGCCAGCAGCTTAAACTGGGGGGTGGGTGAGCAGTTCTTC
TRBV5-4	NA	TRBJ2-7	NA	CASSSLGAFNLEQYF	TGTGCCAGCAGCTCGCTCGGGGCTTTTAATTTGGAGCAGTACTTC
TRBV9	NA	TRBJ2-1	NA	CASSVNQGSYNEQFF	TGTGCCAGCAGCGTAAACCAGGGTTCCTACAATGAGCAGTTCTTC
TRBV25-1	TRBD1	TRBJ2-7	NA	CASSPRGQGFSYEQYF	TGTGCCAGCAGTCCCCGGGGACAGGGTTTTTCCTACGAGCAGTACTTC
TRBV29-1	NA	TRBJ2-4	NA	CSVGLGALLAKNIQYF	TGCAGCGTGGGTCTGGGGGCGCTTCTAGCCAAAAACATTCAGTACTTC
TRBV6-1	TRBD1	TRBJ2-7	NA	CASSKPGQGAYEQYF	TGTGCCAGCAGTAAGCCGGGACAGGGGGCTTACGAGCAGTACTTC
TRBV5-1	TRBD2	TRBJ2-5	NA	CASSPAGGAETQYF	TGCGCCAGCAGCCCGGCCGGGGGGGCAGAGACCCAGTACTTC
TRBV19	NA	TRBJ1-1	NA	CASKTGYTEAFF	TGTGCCAGTAAGACAGGCTACACTGAAGCTTTCTTT
TRBV28	TRBD2	TRBJ2-3	NA	CASSLMAGEADTQYF	TGTGCCAGCAGTTTAATGGCGGGGGAAGCAGATACGCAGTATTTT
TRBV6-1	TRBD1	TRBJ2-1	NA	CASREGQGAGNEQFF	TGTGCCAGCAGGGAGGGACAGGGGGCAGGCAATGAGCAGTTCTTC
TRBV27	NA	TRBJ2-7	NA	CASTKKGTPLGEQYF	TGTGCCAGCACTAAAAAAGGGACTCCCTTGGGGGAGCAGTACTTC
TRBV6-5	NA	TRBJ1-1	once	CASKRGEIEAFF	TGTGCCAGCAAAAGGGGCGAAATCGAAGCTTTCTTT
TRBV2	NA	TRBJ1-2	NA	CASSEHRQNGYTF	TGTGCCAGCAGTGAGCACCGACAAAATGGCTACACCTTC
TRBV6-1	NA	TRBJ1-1	NA	CASTLEGGRTEAFF	TGTGCCAGTACATTAGAAGGAGGGCGGACTGAAGCTTTCTTT
TRBV19	NA	TRBJ2-6	NA	CASSTSGASGANVLTF	TGTGCCAGTAGTACATCAGGGGCCTCTGGGGCCAACGTCCTGACTTTC
TRBV7-7	NA	TRBJ1-3	NA	CASSSKSGDTIYF	TGTGCTAGCAGCTCGAAATCTGGGGACACCATATATTTT
TRBV6-1	NA	TRBJ2-7	NA	CASETGMVLEQYF	TGTGCCAGCGAAACAGGGATGGTCCTCGAGCAGTACTTC
TRBV7-3	TRBD1	TRBJ2-6	once	CASSYRDRGLGANVLTF	TGTGCCAGCAGCTACCGGGACAGGGGGCTTGGGGCCAACGTCCTGACTTTC
TRBV11-2	TRBD1	TRBJ1-3	few	CASSVNQGVVNTIYF	TGTGCCAGCAGCGTAAACCAGGGGGTAGTAAACACCATATATTTT